This T cell receptor (beta chain) derives from a study of beta chain features in type 1 diabetes. Expressed TCRB transcripts were sequenced because the isolated RNA had all been reverse transcribed beforehand. The method was immunoSEQ multiplex PCR; TCRdb's version includes in-frame clones alone and lacks a portion of them. Among 250,000 to 350,000 clones, less than 15% were seen once, and the ten largest hold more than 6.5%. Study-level points and caveats: TCRB CDR3 length was moderately but significantly reduced in all four CD4+ subsets of Type 1 diabetes patients. Naive, central memory and Treg TCRB repertoires seemed to resemble each other more closely in patients than they did in healthy donors.

Trimming removed 0 bases from V and 9 bases from J, with 7 bases in between. Germline lookup yields CDR1 SGHDT and CDR2 YYEEEE. The CDR3 contains 12 residues. This clone was observed a handful of times. The antigen remains unidentified. The clonotype originates from a man aged 25-45 years in good health. The chain couples TRBV5-6 to TRBJ1-5; D is unclear. The sample comprised central memory CD4+ T cells from blood. CDR3 in amino acids: CASSLARGPQHF. Here the CDR3 DNA reads TGTGCCAGCAGCTTGGCCCGGGGGCCCCAGCATTTT. Full variable domain (missing parts from reference TRBV5-6 and TRBJ1-5): DAGVTQSPTHLIKTRGQQVTLRCSPKSGHDTVSWYQQALGQGPQFIFQYYEEEERQRGNFPDRFSGHQFPNYSSELNVNALLLGDSALYLCASSLARGPQHFGDGTRLSIL.